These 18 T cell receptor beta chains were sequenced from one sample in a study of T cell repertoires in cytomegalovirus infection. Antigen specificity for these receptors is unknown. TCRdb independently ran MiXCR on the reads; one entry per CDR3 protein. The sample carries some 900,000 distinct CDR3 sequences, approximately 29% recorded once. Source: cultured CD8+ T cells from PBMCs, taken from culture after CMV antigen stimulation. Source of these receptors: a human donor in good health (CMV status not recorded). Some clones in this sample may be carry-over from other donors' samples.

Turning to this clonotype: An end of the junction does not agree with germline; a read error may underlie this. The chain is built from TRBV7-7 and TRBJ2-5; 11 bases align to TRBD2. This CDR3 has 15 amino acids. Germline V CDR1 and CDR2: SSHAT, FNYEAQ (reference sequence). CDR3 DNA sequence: TGTGCTAGCAGCCCGACTAGCGGGGACCAAGAGACCCAGTACTTC. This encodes CASSPTSGDQETQYF.

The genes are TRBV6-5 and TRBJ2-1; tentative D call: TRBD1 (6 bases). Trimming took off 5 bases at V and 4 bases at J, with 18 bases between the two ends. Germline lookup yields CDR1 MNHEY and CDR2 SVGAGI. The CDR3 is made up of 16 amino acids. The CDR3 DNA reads TGTGCCAGCAGTGGGGATCACAGGGCCCCTTACAATGAGCAGTTCTTC. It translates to CASSGDHRAPYNEQFF.

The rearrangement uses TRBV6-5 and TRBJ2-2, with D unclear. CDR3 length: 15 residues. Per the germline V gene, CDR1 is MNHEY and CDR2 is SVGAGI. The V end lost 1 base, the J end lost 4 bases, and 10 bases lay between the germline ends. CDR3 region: CASSYFPQFTGELFF. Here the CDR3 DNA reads TGTGCCAGCAGTTACTTTCCCCAGTTCACCGGGGAGCTGTTTTTT.

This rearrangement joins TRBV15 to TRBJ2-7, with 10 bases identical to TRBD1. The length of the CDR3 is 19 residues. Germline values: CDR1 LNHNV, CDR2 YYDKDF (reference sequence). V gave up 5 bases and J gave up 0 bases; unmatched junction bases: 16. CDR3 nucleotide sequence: TGTGCCACCAGCCCTAGGCGGGACAGGGGATTTCTGAGCTCCTACGAGCAGTACGTC. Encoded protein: CATSPRRDRGFLSSYEQYV.

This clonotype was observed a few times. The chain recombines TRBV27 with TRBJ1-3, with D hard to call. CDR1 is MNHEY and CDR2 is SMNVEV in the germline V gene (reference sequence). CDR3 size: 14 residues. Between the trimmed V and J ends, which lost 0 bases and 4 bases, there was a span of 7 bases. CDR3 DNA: TGTGCCAGCAGTTTATCAGGGCCCGGAAACACCATATATTTT. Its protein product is CASSLSGPGNTIYF.

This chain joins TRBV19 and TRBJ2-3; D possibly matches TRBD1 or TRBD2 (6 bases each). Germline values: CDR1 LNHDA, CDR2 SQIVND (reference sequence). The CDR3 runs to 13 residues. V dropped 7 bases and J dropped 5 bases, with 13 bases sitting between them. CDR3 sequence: CASTWGAEDTQYF. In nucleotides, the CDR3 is TGTGCCAGTACCTGGGGGGCGGAAGATACGCAGTATTTT.

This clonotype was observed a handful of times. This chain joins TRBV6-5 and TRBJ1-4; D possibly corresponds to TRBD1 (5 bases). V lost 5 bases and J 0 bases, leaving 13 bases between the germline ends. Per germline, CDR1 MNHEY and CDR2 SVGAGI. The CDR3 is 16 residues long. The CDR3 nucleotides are TGTGCCAGCAGTCCGCGGGACCTTGCAACTAATGAAAAACTGTTTTTT. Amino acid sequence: CASSPRDLATNEKLFF.

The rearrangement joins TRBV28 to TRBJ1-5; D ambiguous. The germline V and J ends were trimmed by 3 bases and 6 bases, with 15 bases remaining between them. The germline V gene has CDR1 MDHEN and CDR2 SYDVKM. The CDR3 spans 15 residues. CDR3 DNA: TGTGCCAGCAGTTTTGTTGGGAGGTCAGGTCAGCCCCAGCATTTT. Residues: CASSFVGRSGQPQHF.

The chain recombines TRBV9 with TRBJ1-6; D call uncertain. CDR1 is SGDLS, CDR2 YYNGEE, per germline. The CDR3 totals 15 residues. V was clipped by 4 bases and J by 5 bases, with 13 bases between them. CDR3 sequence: CASSPEGVNNSPLHF. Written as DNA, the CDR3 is TGTGCCAGCAGCCCCGAGGGAGTCAATAATTCACCCCTCCACTTT.

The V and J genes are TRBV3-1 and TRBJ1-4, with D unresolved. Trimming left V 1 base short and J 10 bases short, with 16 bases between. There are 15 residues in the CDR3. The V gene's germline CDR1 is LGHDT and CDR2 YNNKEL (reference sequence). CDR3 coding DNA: TGTGCCAGCAGCCAAGTGGGCGGACCCCTAGGAAAACTGTTTTTT. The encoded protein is CASSQVGGPLGKLFF. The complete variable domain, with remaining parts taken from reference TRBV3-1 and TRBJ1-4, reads DTAVSQTPKYLVTQMGNDKSIKCEQNLGHDTMYWYKQDSKKFLKIMFSYNNKELIINETVPNRFSPKSPDKAHLNLHINSLELGDSAVYFCASSQVGGPLGKLFFGSGTQLSVL.

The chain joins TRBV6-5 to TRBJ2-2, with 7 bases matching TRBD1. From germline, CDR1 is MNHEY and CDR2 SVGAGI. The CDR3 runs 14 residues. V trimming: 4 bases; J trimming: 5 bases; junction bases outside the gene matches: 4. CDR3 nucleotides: TGTGCCAGCAGTTTCGACAGGGATACCGGGGAGCTGTTTTTT. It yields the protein CASSFDRDTGELFF.

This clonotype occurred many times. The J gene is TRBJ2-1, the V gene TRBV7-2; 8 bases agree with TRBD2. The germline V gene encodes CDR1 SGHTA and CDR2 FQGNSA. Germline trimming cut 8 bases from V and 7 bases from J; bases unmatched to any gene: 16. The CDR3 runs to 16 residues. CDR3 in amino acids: CASPEENGGAGNEQFF. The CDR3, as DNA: TGTGCCAGCCCCGAGGAGAACGGGGGGGCGGGTAATGAGCAGTTCTTC.

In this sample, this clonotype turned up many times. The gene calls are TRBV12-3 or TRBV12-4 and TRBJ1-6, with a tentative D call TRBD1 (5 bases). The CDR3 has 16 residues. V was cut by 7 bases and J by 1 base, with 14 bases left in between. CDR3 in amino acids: CASTLQGFSYNSPLHF. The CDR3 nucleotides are TGTGCCAGCACCCTTCAGGGTTTTTCCTATAATTCACCCCTCCACTTT.

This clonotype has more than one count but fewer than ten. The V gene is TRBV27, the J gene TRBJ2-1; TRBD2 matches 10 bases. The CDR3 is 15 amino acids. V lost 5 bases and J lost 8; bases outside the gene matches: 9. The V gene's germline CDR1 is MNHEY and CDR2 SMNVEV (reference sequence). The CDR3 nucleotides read TGTGCCAGCAGTACACTAGCGGGGCCTAACGATGAGCAGTTCTTC. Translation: CASSTLAGPNDEQFF.

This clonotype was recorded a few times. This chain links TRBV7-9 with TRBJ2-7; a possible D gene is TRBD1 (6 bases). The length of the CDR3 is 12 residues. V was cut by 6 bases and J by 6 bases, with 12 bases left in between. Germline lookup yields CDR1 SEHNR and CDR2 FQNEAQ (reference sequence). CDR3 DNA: TGTGCCAGCAGAGAGACAGGCGCCGAGCAGTACTTC. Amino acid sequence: CASRETGAEQYF.

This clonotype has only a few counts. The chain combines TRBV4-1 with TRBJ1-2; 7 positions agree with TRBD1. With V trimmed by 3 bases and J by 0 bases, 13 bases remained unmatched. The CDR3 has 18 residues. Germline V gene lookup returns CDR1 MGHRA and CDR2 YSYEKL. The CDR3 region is CASSHRTGGVFPNYGYTF. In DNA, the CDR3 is TGCGCCAGCAGCCACAGGACAGGTGGGGTTTTTCCTAACTATGGCTACACCTTC.

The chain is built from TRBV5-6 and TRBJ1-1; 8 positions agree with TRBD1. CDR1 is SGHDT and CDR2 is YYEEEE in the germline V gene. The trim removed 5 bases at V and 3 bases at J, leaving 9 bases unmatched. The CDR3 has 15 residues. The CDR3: CASRETGGGDTEAFF. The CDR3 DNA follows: TGTGCCAGCAGGGAAACAGGGGGAGGTGACACTGAAGCTTTCTTT.

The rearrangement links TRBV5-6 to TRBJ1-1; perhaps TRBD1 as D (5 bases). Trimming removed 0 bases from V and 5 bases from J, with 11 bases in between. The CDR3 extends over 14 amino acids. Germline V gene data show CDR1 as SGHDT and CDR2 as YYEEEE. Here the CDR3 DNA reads TGTGCCAGCAGCTTGGCCGGGGGTAGTACTGAAGCTTTCTTT. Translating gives CASSLAGGSTEAFF.